This passage covers 29 T cell receptor beta chains from one sample sequenced in a study of blood T cells in healthy people across ages. The second PCR ran about 6 to 11 cycles with a sample-barcoded 5' primer and J-beta primers. TCRdb called the 5' RACE reads again in MiXCR, with one record for every CDR3 protein. The data contain about a million distinct CDR3 sequences, more than 30% of them seen just once; the ten biggest clones take up over 10%. Sequencing used blood. The receptors were sampled from a man younger than 35 in good health.

This sequence joins TRBV24-1 and TRBJ1-2; no clear D. The CDR3 sequence is 14 residues long. CDR1 is KGHDR, CDR2 SFDVKD, per germline. Trimming took 6 bases from V and 2 from J, leaving 12 bases between them. The CDR3 coding sequence is TGTGCCACCAGTCCCGGAGTACAGAACTATGGCTACACCTTC. This gives the protein CATSPGVQNYGYTF.

This clonotype was detected only a few times. This chain connects TRBV20-1 to TRBJ2-1, with TRBD1 identical over 10 bases. V dropped 6 bases and J dropped 8; count of bases not matched to a gene: 7. Germline V CDR1 and CDR2: DFQATT, SNEGSKA (reference sequence). There are 13 residues in the CDR3. Written as DNA, the CDR3 is TGCAGTGCCTCGGACAGGGGGTTCTATGAGCAGTTCTTC. This encodes CSASDRGFYEQFF.

V gene TRBV7-3 combines with J gene TRBJ1-6, with 8 bases aligning to TRBD1. Germline V gene data show CDR1 as SGHTA and CDR2 as FQGTGA. The junction had 7 bases not matched to a gene; V was cut back by 5 bases and J by 10 bases. The CDR3 contains 14 residues. CDR3 sequence: CASSRSTGGSPLHF. As DNA, the CDR3 is TGTGCCAGCAGCCGCTCAACAGGGGGATCACCCCTCCACTTT.

This chain links TRBV28 with TRBJ1-2; 9 nucleotides match TRBD1. This CDR3 comprises 17 residues. V lost 5 bases, J lost 1 base, and 11 bases stayed unmatched. Per germline, CDR1 MDHEN and CDR2 SYDVKM. The CDR3 region has the DNA TGTGCCAGCAGTCAAACAGGGGGCCCCCTAGTTAACTATGGCTACACCTTC. It is translated as CASSQTGGPLVNYGYTF.

V gene TRBV12-3 or TRBV12-4 combines with J gene TRBJ2-1, with 12 bases that match TRBD1. This CDR3 comprises 13 residues. V shed 6 bases, J shed 9 bases, and the junction held 3 bases outside the gene matches. The CDR3 region is CASRGTGGCEQFF. DNA for the CDR3: TGTGCCAGCAGGGGGACAGGGGGCTGTGAGCAGTTCTTC.

This clonotype has just a few counts. The chain is built from TRBV7-2 and TRBJ2-1; possible D gene TRBD1, 5 bases. This CDR3 has 18 amino acids. The germline V gene encodes CDR1 SGHTA and CDR2 FQGNSA. The germline V and J ends were trimmed by 4 bases and 1 base, with 20 bases remaining between them. The CDR3 coding sequence is TGTGCCAGCAGCTCGTTTCATGGGGCTACCCTATCCTACAATGAGCAGTTCTTC. This encodes CASSSFHGATLSYNEQFF. The complete variable domain, with remaining parts taken from reference TRBV7-2 and TRBJ2-1, reads GAGVSQSPSNKVTEKGKDVELRCDPISGHTALYWYRQSLGQGLEFLIYFQGNSAPDKSGLPSDRFSAERTGGSVSTLTIQRTQQEDSAVYLCASSSFHGATLSYNEQFFGPGTRLTVL.

There are a few counts of this clonotype. J is TRBJ2-3 and V is TRBV20-1; 10 bases match TRBD2. This CDR3 is 15 amino acids long. The J segment lost 3 bases and the V segment lost 3 bases, leaving 6 bases of the junction unmatched. Germline V lookup: CDR1 DFQATT, CDR2 SNEGSKA (reference sequence). CDR3 in amino acids: CSASPGTSVTDTQYF. CDR3 DNA: TGCAGTGCTAGCCCGGGGACTAGCGTTACAGATACGCAGTATTTT.

This rearrangement joins TRBV25-1 to TRBJ1-2; D is possibly TRBD1 (5 bases). The V and J ends lost 2 bases and 2 bases respectively, with 15 bases between them. The CDR3 runs to 16 residues. CDR1 and CDR2 from the germline V gene are MGHDK and SYGVNS. CDR3 in amino acids: CASSETAEGPNYGYTF. The CDR3 DNA reads as TGTGCCAGCAGTGAAACGGCGGAGGGGCCCAACTATGGCTACACCTTC.

The rearrangement joins TRBV10-2 to TRBJ1-1; TRBD1 matches 8 bases. The CDR3 sequence is 15 residues long. Per germline, CDR1 WSHSY and CDR2 SAAADI. V gave up 8 bases and J gave up 1 base; unmatched junction bases: 9. CDR3 nucleotides: TGCGCCAGCCTCACGCTGGACAGGGAGAACACTGAAGCTTTCTTT. It yields the protein CASLTLDRENTEAFF.

There are a few counts of this clonotype. V and J are TRBV14 and TRBJ1-2; tentatively, D is TRBD1 (6 bases). This CDR3 comprises 16 residues. Germline CDR1 reads SGHDN; CDR2 reads FVKESK. V was clipped by 0 bases and J by 4 bases, with 15 bases between them. This CDR3 reads CASSQERVQGPYGYTF. The CDR3 nucleotides are TGTGCCAGCAGCCAAGAGCGGGTACAGGGTCCCTATGGCTACACCTTC.

The chain recombines TRBV19 with TRBJ1-2; D perhaps matches TRBD1 (6 bases). Between the trimmed V and J ends, which lost 1 base and 5 bases, there was a span of 17 bases. The V gene's germline CDR1 is LNHDA and CDR2 SQIVND (reference sequence). The CDR3 is made up of 16 amino acids. The DNA for the CDR3 is TGTGCCAGTAGTATAGCCTCCTGGGGGGCGAATTATGGCTACACCTTC. Its protein is CASSIASWGANYGYTF.

The rearrangement links TRBV20-1 to TRBJ1-2; D is undetermined. This CDR3 is built from 11 residues. Germline values: CDR1 DFQATT, CDR2 SNEGSKA (reference sequence). Trimming cost V 0 bases and J 6 bases, with 5 bases left between them. The DNA for the CDR3 is TGCAGTGCTAGAGACGGACATGGCTACACCTTC. This translates into CSARDGHGYTF.

This clonotype was counted a few times. The rearrangement uses TRBV27 and TRBJ2-3; tentative D call: TRBD1 (5 bases). The CDR3 has 14 amino acids. Germline V gene data show CDR1 as MNHEY and CDR2 as SMNVEV (reference sequence). Trimming stripped 6 bases from V and 5 bases from J, with 15 bases between. The DNA of the CDR3 is TGTGCCAGCAGGGTCGCAGGGTTTGGAGATACGCAGTATTTT. Translated, it gives CASRVAGFGDTQYF.

The chain couples TRBV5-1 to TRBJ1-1; D remains unclear. Germline V gene sequence: CDR1 SGHRS, CDR2 YFSETQ. The CDR3 totals 14 residues. Deletions cut 0 bases from V and 7 bases from J, with 13 bases between. The CDR3 protein is CASSLELGSSEAFF. CDR3 sequence (DNA): TGCGCCAGCAGCTTGGAGCTGGGGTCGAGTGAAGCTTTCTTT. Based on the CDR3 plus reference TRBV5-1 and TRBJ1-1, the full variable domain is KAGVTQTPRYLIKTRGQQVTLSCSPISGHRSVSWYQQTPGQGLQFLFEYFSETQRNKGNFPGRFSGRQFSNSRSEMNVSTLELGDSALYLCASSLELGSSEAFFGQGTRLTVV.

About this clonotype itself: The germline gene is not matched at one end of the junction; a read error may be the cause. V is TRBV4-3 and J is TRBJ1-6; TRBD1 matches 7 bases. Per the germline V gene, CDR1 is LGHNA and CDR2 is YSLEER. The CDR3 contains 15 residues. DNA of the CDR3: TGCGCCAGCAGCCGTGCTGACAGGGCGAATTCACCCCTCAACTTT. This gives the protein CASSRADRANSPLNF.

The chain joins TRBV11-2 to TRBJ2-1; TRBD1 is a possible D gene (6 bases). V was cut by 5 bases and J by 9 bases, with 20 bases left in between. CDR3 length: 15 residues. Germline V lookup: CDR1 SGHAT, CDR2 FQNNGV. The CDR3 DNA follows: TGTGCCAGCAGCCCGGGCCCGACAGGAACAAGTGAGCAGTTCTTC. Residues: CASSPGPTGTSEQFF.

This clonotype was seen just once. The chain carries TRBV27 and TRBJ2-1, with D uncertain. The CDR3 has 13 residues. Trimming shortened V by 6 bases and J by 7 bases, and 13 bases separated the two germline ends. Germline V CDR1 and CDR2: MNHEY, SMNVEV (reference sequence). The DNA for the CDR3 is TGTGCCAGCAGCCCCGCCGGAGAGAATGAGCAGTTCTTC. Protein product: CASSPAGENEQFF.

This clonotype has a handful of counts. The J gene is TRBJ2-3, the V gene TRBV12-3 or TRBV12-4; 7 bases are a match to TRBD1. This CDR3 region has 12 residues. The V and J ends lost 8 bases and 5 bases, in that order; junction bases with no gene match: 4. The CDR3 region has the DNA TGTGCCAGCCAGGGGGACGGAGATACGCAGTATTTT. This translates into CASQGDGDTQYF.

This chain connects TRBV20-1 to TRBJ2-2; D is uncertain. The germline V gene has CDR1 DFQATT and CDR2 SNEGSKA (reference sequence). The CDR3 loop spans 13 amino acids. Trimming removed 6 bases at V and 0 bases at J, with 8 bases between. CDR3 sequence (DNA): TGCAGTGCGCGACATCCGAACACCGGGGAGCTGTTTTTT. Protein: CSARHPNTGELFF.

Only a few counts were recorded for this clonotype. V and J are TRBV7-8 and TRBJ2-5, with 7 nucleotides matching TRBD1. Germline loops: CDR1 SGHVS, CDR2 FQNEAQ. The CDR3 is 15 residues long. V shed 2 bases, J shed 7 bases, and the junction held 10 bases outside the gene matches. The CDR3: CASSLIRTGDRTQYF. CDR3 in DNA: TGTGCCAGCAGCTTAATTAGAACAGGGGATCGGACCCAGTACTTC.

The chain has TRBV6-2 or TRBV6-3 and TRBJ2-7; D assignment may be TRBD1 or TRBD2 (5 bases each). The length of the CDR3 is 14 residues. Looked up from germline, CDR1 is MNHEY and CDR2 is SVGEGT. The germline V and J ends were trimmed by 5 bases and 7 bases, with 18 bases remaining between them. The CDR3 protein is CASSEGILTAEQYF. CDR3 nucleotides: TGTGCCAGCAGTGAGGGGATTCTCACCGCTGAGCAGTACTTC.

This clonotype was found a few times. The V call is TRBV20-1, the J call TRBJ1-1; D gene ambiguous. Germline loops: CDR1 DFQATT, CDR2 SNEGSKA (reference sequence). Trimming stripped 0 bases from V and 5 bases from J, with 10 bases between. This CDR3 comprises 13 residues. The CDR3 bases are TGCAGTGCTAGAGATAGTATCAGAACTGAAGCTTTCTTT. Its translation: CSARDSIRTEAFF.

V gene TRBV5-1 combines with J gene TRBJ1-3; D is ambiguous. V was clipped by 3 bases and J by 0 bases, with 7 bases between them. The germline V gene has CDR1 SGHRS and CDR2 YFSETQ. CDR3 length: 14 amino acids. This CDR3 reads CASSSTNSGNTIYF. The CDR3 nucleotides read TGCGCCAGCAGCTCGACAAACTCTGGAAACACCATATATTTT.

This chain links TRBV4-3 with TRBJ1-1; D is unresolved. Germline V gene lookup returns CDR1 LGHNA and CDR2 YSLEER. The ends were cut back, 0 bases at V and 6 bases at J, with 5 bases in the middle. The CDR3 runs 12 residues. The CDR3 reads CASSQEGSEAFF. The CDR3 DNA reads TGCGCCAGCAGCCAAGAGGGCTCTGAAGCTTTCTTT.

In the case of this clonotype: Its ends do not fully match the called genes, so a read error is possible. The chain carries TRBV12-3 or TRBV12-4 and TRBJ2-7; 8 bases are shared with TRBD1. The CDR3 totals 13 residues. DNA of the CDR3: TGTGCCTGCAGTACAGACAGGGGTGACGAGCAGTACTTC. Protein sequence: CACSTDRGDEQYF.

This clonotype appeared a few times. The chain carries TRBV4-2 and TRBJ1-1, with D unclear. This CDR3 is 13 amino acids long. Germline CDR1 and CDR2: LGHNA and YNFKEQ. The V end was cut by 0 bases, the J end by 3 bases, with 5 bases between. CDR3 region: CASSQEIYTEAFF. In DNA form, the CDR3 reads TGTGCCAGCAGCCAAGAAATATACACTGAAGCTTTCTTT.

This clonotype has more than one count but fewer than ten. The chain employs TRBV21-1 and TRBJ2-7. TRBV21-1 is classified as a pseudogene. CDR3 size: 13 residues. This chain's CDR3 is CASSTHVSYEQYF. The CDR3 nucleotides are TGTGCCAGCAGCACACACGTGTCCTACGAGCAGTACTTC.

The V and J genes are TRBV7-2 and TRBJ1-2, with D unresolved. V was cut by 1 base and J by 8 bases, with 17 bases left in between. Germline loops: CDR1 SGHTA, CDR2 FQGNSA. The length of the CDR3 is 15 residues. In DNA form, the CDR3 reads TGTGCCAGCAGCTTAGTTCTGCCCTCTCGGCAAGGCTACACCTTC. It yields the protein CASSLVLPSRQGYTF.

This clonotype was detected only a few times. J is TRBJ1-3 and V is TRBV20-1; D gene uncertain. The CDR3 loop spans 15 amino acids. V was clipped by 3 bases and J by 2 bases, with 14 bases between them. The V gene's germline CDR1 is DFQATT and CDR2 SNEGSKA (reference sequence). CDR3 bases: TGCAGTGCTAGGAAAGGGAGTGGCGCTGGAAACACCATATATTTT. Translated: CSARKGSGAGNTIYF.